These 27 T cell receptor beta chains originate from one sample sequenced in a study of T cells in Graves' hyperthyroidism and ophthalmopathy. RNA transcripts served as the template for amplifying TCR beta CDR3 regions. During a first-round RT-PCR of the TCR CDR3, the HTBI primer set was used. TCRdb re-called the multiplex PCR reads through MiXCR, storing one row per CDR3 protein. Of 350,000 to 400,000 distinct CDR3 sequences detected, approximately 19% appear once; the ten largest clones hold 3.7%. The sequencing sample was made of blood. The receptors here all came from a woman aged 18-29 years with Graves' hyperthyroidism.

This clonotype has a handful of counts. Here the CDR3 reads CATSSGLGQPQHF. The CDR3 DNA sequence: TGTGCCACCTCTTCGGGGCTCGGTCAGCCCCAGCATTTT. The chain joins TRBV5-4 to TRBJ1-5; D might be TRBD1 (5 bases). The germline V gene encodes CDR1 SGHNT and CDR2 YYREEE (reference sequence). Deletions cut 9 bases from V and 6 bases from J, with 16 bases between. This CDR3 has 13 amino acids.

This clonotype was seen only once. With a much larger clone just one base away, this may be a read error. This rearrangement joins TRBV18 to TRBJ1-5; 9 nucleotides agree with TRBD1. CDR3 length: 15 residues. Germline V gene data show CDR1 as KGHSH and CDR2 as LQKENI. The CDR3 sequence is CANSPGTGTDQPQHF. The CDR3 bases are TGTGCCAACTCACCCGGGACAGGGACCGATCAGCCCCAGCATTTT.

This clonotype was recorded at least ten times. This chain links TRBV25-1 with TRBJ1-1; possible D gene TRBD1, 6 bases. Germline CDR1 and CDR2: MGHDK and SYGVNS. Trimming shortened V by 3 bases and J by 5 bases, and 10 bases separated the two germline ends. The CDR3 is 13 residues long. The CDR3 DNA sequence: TGTGCCAGCAGTGACTTCACAGGGACTGAAGCTTTCTTT. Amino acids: CASSDFTGTEAFF.

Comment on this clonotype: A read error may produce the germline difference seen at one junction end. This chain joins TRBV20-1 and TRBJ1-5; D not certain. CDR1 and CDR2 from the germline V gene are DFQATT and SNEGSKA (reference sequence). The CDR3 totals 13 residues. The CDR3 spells CSAIKILNQPQHF. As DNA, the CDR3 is TGCAGTGCTATCAAGATATTGAATCAGCCTCAGCATTTT.

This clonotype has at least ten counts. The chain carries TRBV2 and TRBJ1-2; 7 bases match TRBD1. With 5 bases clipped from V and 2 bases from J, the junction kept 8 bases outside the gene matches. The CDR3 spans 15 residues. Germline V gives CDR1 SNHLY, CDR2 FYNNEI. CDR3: CASSPITGENYGYTF. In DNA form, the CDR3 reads TGTGCCAGCAGTCCCATCACAGGGGAAAACTATGGCTACACCTTC.

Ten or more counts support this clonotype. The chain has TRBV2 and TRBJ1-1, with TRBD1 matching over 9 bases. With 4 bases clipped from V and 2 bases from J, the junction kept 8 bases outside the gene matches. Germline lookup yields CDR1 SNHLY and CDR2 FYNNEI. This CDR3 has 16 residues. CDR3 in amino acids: CASSARQGVPNTEAFF. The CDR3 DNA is TGTGCCAGCAGTGCCAGACAGGGGGTGCCTAACACTGAAGCTTTCTTT.

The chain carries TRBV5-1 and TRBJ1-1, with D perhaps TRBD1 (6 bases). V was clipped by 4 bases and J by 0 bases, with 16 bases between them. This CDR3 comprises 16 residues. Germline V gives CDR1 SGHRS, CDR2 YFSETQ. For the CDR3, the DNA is TGCGCCAGCAGCCCTTGGACAGAACCGTTGAACACTGAAGCTTTCTTT. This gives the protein CASSPWTEPLNTEAFF.

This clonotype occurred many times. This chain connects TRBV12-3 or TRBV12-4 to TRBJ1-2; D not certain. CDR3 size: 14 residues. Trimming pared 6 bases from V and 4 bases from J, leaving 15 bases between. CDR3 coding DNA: TGTGCCAGCAGCACGAGAGGTAGCGGCTATGGCTACACCTTC. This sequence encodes CASSTRGSGYGYTF.

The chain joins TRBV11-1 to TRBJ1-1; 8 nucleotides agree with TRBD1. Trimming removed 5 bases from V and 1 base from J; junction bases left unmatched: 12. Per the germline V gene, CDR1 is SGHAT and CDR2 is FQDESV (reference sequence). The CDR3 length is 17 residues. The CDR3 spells CASSHSDRGARNTEAFF. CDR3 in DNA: TGTGCCAGCAGCCACAGCGACAGGGGTGCTAGGAACACTGAAGCTTTCTTT.

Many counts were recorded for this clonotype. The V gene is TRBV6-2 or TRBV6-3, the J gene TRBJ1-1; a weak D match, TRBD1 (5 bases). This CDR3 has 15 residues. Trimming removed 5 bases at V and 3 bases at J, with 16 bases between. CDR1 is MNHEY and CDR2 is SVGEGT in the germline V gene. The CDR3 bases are TGTGCCAGCAGTGCTCGACGGGGGGGGGACACTGAAGCTTTCTTT. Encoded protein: CASSARRGGDTEAFF.

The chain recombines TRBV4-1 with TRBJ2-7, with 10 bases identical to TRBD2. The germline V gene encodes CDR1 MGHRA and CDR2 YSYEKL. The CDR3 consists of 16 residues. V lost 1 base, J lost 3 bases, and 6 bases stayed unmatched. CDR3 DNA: TGCGCCAGCAGCCAAGGACTAGCGGGTCATGGCTACGAGCAGTACTTC. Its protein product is CASSQGLAGHGYEQYF.

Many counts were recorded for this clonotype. CDR3 residues: CSAWPVGQMDTIYF. CDR3 in DNA: TGCAGTGCTTGGCCGGTGGGACAGATGGACACCATATATTTT. The V call is TRBV20-1, the J call TRBJ1-3, with 7 nucleotides matching TRBD1. This CDR3 region has 14 residues. V lost 5 bases and J lost 8; bases outside the gene matches: 12. Germline V gene lookup returns CDR1 DFQATT and CDR2 SNEGSKA (reference sequence).

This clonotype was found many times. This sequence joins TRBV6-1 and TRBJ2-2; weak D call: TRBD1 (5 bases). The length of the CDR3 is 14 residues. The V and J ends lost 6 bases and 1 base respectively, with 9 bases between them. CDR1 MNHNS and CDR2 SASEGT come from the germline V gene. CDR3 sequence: CASRIQGNTGELFF. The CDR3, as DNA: TGTGCCAGCAGAATCCAGGGGAACACCGGGGAGCTGTTTTTT.

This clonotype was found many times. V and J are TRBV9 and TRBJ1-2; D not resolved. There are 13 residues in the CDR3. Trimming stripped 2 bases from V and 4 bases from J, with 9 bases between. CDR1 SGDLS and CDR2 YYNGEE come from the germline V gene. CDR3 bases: TGTGCCAGCAGCGTCTCAGGCTCCTATGGCTACACCTTC. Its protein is CASSVSGSYGYTF. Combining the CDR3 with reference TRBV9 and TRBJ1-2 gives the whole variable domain DSGVTQTPKHLITATGQRVTLRCSPRSGDLSVYWYQQSLDQGLQFLIQYYNGEERAKGNILERFSAQQFPDLHSELNLSSLELGDSALYFCASSVSGSYGYTFGSGTRLTVV.

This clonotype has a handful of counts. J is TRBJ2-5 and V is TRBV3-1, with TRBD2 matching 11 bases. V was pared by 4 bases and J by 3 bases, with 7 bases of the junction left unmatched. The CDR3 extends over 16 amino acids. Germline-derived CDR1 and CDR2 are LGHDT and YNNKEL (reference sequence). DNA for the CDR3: TGTGCCAGCAGCCTCGCCGGGACTAGCGGTAAAGAGACCCAGTACTTC. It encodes CASSLAGTSGKETQYF.

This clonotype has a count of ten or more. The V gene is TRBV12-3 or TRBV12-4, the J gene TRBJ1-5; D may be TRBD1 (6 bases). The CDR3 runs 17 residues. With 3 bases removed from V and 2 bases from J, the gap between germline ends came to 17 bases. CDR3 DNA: TGTGCCAGCAGTTTGACTAAATGGGGGCACGGCAATCAGCCCCAGCATTTT. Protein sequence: CASSLTKWGHGNQPQHF.

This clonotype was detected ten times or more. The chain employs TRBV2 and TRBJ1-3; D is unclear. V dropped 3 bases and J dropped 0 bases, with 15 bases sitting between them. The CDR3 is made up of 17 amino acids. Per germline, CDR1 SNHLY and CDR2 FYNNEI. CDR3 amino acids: CASSDPLAVISGNTIYF. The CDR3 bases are TGTGCCAGCAGTGATCCCTTGGCAGTTATCTCTGGAAACACCATATATTTT.

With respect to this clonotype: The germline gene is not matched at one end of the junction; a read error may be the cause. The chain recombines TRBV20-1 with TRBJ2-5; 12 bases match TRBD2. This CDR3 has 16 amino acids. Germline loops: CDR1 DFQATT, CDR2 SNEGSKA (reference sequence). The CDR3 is CSARVPLAGGRETKYF. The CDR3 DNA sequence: TGCAGTGCTAGAGTCCCACTAGCGGGGGGCCGAGAGACCAAGTACTTC.

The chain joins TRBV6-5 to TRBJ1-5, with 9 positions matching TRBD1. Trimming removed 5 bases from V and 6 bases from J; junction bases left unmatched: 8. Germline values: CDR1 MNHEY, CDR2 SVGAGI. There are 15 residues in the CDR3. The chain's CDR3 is CASSNLGTGFQPQHF. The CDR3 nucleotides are TGTGCCAGCAGTAACCTCGGGACAGGGTTTCAGCCCCAGCATTTT.

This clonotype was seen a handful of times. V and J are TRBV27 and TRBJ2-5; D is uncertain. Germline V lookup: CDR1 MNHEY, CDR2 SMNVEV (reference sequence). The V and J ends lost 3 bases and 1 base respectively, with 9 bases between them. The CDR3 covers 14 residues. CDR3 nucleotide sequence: TGTGCCAGCAGTTTGACTTGGTCCCAAGAGACCCAGTACTTC. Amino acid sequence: CASSLTWSQETQYF.

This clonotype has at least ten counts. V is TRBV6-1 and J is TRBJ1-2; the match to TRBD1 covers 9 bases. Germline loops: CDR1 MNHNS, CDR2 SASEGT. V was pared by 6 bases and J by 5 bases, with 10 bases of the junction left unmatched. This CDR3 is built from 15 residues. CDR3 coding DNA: TGTGCCAGCAGCCCTAGACAGGGGGGAAGGTATGGCTACACCTTC. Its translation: CASSPRQGGRYGYTF.

The CDR3 bases are TGTGCCAGCAGTGTCGGACAGGGAGAGACCCAGTACTTC. Translation gives CASSVGQGETQYF. The V gene is TRBV12-3 or TRBV12-4, the J gene TRBJ2-5, with 8 positions matching TRBD1. V trimming: 5 bases; J trimming: 4 bases; junction bases outside the gene matches: 3. The CDR3 spans 13 residues.

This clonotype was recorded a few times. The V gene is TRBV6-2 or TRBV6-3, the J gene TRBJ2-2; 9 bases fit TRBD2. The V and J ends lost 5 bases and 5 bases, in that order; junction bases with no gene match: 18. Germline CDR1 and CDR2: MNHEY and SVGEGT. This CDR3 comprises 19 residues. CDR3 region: CASSPRGAGGPTPTGELFF. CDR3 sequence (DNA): TGTGCCAGCAGTCCCCGGGGAGCGGGGGGCCCTACCCCGACCGGGGAGCTGTTTTTT.

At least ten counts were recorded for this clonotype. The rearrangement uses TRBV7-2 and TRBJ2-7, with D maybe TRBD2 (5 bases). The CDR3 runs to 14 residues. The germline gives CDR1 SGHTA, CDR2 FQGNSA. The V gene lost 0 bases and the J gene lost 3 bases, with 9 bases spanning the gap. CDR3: CASSLAGSVYEQYF. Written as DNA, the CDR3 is TGTGCCAGCAGCTTAGCAGGGAGTGTCTACGAGCAGTACTTC.

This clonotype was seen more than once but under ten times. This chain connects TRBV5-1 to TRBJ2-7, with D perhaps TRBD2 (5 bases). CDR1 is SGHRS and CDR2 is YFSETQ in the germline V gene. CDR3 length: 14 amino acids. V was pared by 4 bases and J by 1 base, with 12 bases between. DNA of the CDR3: TGCGCCAGCAGCACCCGGGGATCGTCCTACGAGCAGTACTTC. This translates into CASSTRGSSYEQYF.

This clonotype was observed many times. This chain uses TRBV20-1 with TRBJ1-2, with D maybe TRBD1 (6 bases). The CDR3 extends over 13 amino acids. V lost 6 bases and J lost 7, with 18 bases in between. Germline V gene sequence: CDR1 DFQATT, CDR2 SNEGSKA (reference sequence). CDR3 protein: CSATGHPSGGYTF. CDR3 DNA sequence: TGCAGTGCGACGGGACACCCTTCGGGTGGCTACACCTTC.

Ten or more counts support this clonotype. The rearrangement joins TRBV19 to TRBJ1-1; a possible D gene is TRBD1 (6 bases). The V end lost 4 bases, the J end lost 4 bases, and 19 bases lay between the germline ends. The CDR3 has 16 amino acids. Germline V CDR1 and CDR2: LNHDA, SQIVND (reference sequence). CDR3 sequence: CASSRPGAGGGTEAFF. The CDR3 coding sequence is TGTGCCAGTAGTAGGCCTGGTGCGGGGGGCGGCACTGAAGCTTTCTTT.